In its sample, the clone carrying this T cell receptor beta chain was seen a few times. As yet, its antigen is unknown. From the reads, TCRdb called clonotypes with MiXCR, one entry per CDR3 protein. The sample lists about 900,000 distinct CDR3 sequences; 30% to 40% were seen once. The junction had 7 bases not matched to a gene; V was cut back by 1 base and J by 7 bases. Germline V gene data show CDR1 as SGHTA and CDR2 as FQGNSA. The CDR3 runs 16 residues. The data are from a study of T cell repertoires in cytomegalovirus infection. Whole-study findings and limits: Pooled public TCR beta family frequency picked out CMV carriers with the relevant HLA.

Source: cultured CD8+ T cells from PBMCs, taken from culture after CMV antigen stimulation. The rearrangement uses TRBV7-2 and TRBJ1-4, with TRBD1 matching 9 bases. This TCR was sampled from a human donor in good health (CMV status not recorded). Some clones in this sample may be carry-over from other donors' samples. The CDR3 DNA follows: TGTGCCAGCAGCTTAGGAGACAGGGGGTATGGTGAAAAACTGTTTTTT. Translated, it gives CASSLGDRGYGEKLFF. Supplemented by reference TRBV7-2 and TRBJ1-4, the full variable domain reads GAGVSQSPSNKVTEKGKDVELRCDPISGHTALYWYRQSLGQGLEFLIYFQGNSAPDKSGLPSDRFSAERTGGSVSTLTIQRTQQEDSAVYLCASSLGDRGYGEKLFFGSGTQLSVL.